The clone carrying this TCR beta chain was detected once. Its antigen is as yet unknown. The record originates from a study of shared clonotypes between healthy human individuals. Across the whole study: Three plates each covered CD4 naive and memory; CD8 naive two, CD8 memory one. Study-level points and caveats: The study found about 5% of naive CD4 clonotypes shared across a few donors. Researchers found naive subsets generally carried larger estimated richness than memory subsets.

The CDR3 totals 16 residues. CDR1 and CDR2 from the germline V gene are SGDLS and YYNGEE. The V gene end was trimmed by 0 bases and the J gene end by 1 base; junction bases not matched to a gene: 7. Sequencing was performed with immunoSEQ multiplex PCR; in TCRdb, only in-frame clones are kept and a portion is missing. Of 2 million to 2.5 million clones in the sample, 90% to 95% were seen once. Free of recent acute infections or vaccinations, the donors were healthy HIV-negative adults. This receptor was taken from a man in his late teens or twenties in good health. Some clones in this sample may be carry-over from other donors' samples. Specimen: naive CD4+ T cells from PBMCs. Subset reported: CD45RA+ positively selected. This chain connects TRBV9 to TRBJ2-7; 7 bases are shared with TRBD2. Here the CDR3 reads CASSVAASGVSYEQYF. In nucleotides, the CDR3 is TGTGCCAGCAGCGTAGCAGCTAGCGGAGTTTCCTACGAGCAGTACTTC.